The rows below give T cell receptor beta chains drawn from one sample of a study of blood T cell repertoires in COVID-19. TCRdb's table, derived via immunoSEQ multiplex PCR, lists solely in-frame clones and lacks some. Among approximately 75,000 clones, around nine tenths were seen once, and the ten largest hold 6.9%. The material sequenced was peripheral blood. These receptors were collected from a human donor in a cohort sampled during active COVID-19. Each CDR3 is given with its conserved first and last residue. D genes are given only for firm matches.

d_gene,j_gene,v_gene,CDR3aa
NA,TRBJ2-2,TRBV2,CASSFTGRDYTGELFF
NA,TRBJ1-1,TRBV6-5,CASSTKTEADTEAFF
NA,TRBJ2-3,TRBV7-2,CASSSIPGDTQYF
TRBD1,TRBJ1-1,TRBV3-1/TRBV3-2,CASSQGNRGTEAFF
NA,TRBJ2-7,TRBV5-8,CASSLSGESYEQYF
TRBD1,TRBJ1-4,TRBV5-5,CASSTTGTGGIGEKLFF
NA,TRBJ2-5,TRBV5-1,CASSLDTQETQYF
TRBD1,TRBJ2-7,TRBV2,CASSGEGAGEQYF
TRBD1,TRBJ2-7,TRBV5-6,CASSPDRGVSYEQYF
TRBD2,TRBJ2-1,TRBV7-2,CASSLVGGENNEQFF
NA,TRBJ2-2,TRBV6-1,CASSEATGAGELFF
TRBD2,TRBJ2-1,TRBV18,CASSPLAVRLAGTNEQFF
NA,TRBJ2-2,TRBV27,CASSLYRETGELFF
NA,TRBJ1-6,TRBV21-1,CASSKSGGCPYNSPLHF
NA,TRBJ1-2,TRBV16,CASSPLLFNYGYTF
TRBD2,TRBJ2-7,TRBV7-2,CASSPLAAPYEQYF
TRBD2,TRBJ2-7,TRBV10-3,CAISESGLAGGLAYEQYF
NA,TRBJ1-1,TRBV10-2,CASSESEWTEAFF
TRBD1,TRBJ2-3,TRBV23-1,CASSPGQDRGITDTQYF
NA,TRBJ1-1,TRBV6-5,CASRALRVNTEAFF
NA,TRBJ2-5,TRBV28,CASSFVDMGHYTLGTQYF
TRBD2,TRBJ2-1,TRBV4-2,CASSQEGGGAVPFF
TRBD1,TRBJ1-1,TRBV13,CASSLGGQGYTEAFF
NA,TRBJ1-5,TRBV21-1,CASSKCRQGNEPQHF
TRBD2,TRBJ2-2,TRBV18,CASSPRTSGNTGELFF